This is a list of T cell receptor beta chains from one sample in a study of OX40 agonist ivuxolimab in advanced cancers. Sequencing was performed with immunoSEQ multiplex PCR; in TCRdb, only in-frame clones are kept and a portion is missing. The repertoire has some 74,000 clones, 65% to 90% of them found once; the top ten carry 0.53%. The starting material was CD4+ or CD8+ T cells sorted from blood, obtained in a trial of the OX40 agonist ivuxolimab. The source is an adult with an advanced solid tumor such as melanoma, head and neck, liver or kidney cancer. Both conserved end residues are part of each CDR3. Fields, in order: D gene, J gene, V gene, clone size, CDR3 protein, CDR3 DNA. A D gene is named only where the DNA matches it firmly. A clone size is listed for some rows: how often the clone was seen (once, few, many), or a class if it is expanded.

>-|TRBJ1-3|TRBV21-1|-
CASSKMDRGSGNTIYF
TGTGCCAGCAGCAAAATGGACAGGGGCTCTGGAAACACCATATATTTT
>-|TRBJ1-6|TRBV5-1|-
CASSLGARDNSPLHF
TGCGCCAGCAGCTTGGGCGCCAGGGATAATTCACCCCTCCACTTT
>TRBD1|TRBJ1-1|TRBV7-8|few
CASSGQGARNTEAFF
TGTGCCAGCAGCGGACAGGGGGCGCGGAACACTGAAGCTTTCTTT
>-|TRBJ1-1|TRBV18|once
CASSPPGGFMNTEAFF
TGTGCCAGCTCACCCCCCGGCGGCTTCATGAACACTGAAGCTTTCTTT
>-|TRBJ2-5|TRBV5-8|-
CASSRTVQETQYF
TGTGCCAGCAGCCGGACAGTTCAAGAGACCCAGTACTTC
>-|TRBJ1-4|TRBV5-1|-
CASRDGNNEKLFF
TGCGCCAGCAGAGACGGAAATAATGAAAAACTGTTTTTT
>-|TRBJ1-1|TRBV7-2|-
CASSLVRRNTEAFF
TGTGCCAGCAGCTTAGTCAGGAGGAACACTGAAGCTTTCTTT
>-|TRBJ2-1|TRBV9|-
CASSVASRDREQFF
TGTGCCAGCAGCGTAGCCTCTAGAGATCGCGAGCAGTTCTTC
>-|TRBJ1-1|TRBV19|-
CASSRNTEAFF
TGTGCCAGTAGTCGGAACACTGAAGCTTTCTTT
>-|TRBJ1-1|TRBV28|-
CASSPGWLTAFF
TGTGCCAGCAGTCCAGGGTGGCTGACAGCTTTCTTT
>-|TRBJ2-2|TRBV11-2|-
CASSLDGGELFF
TGTGCCAGCAGCTTAGACGGAGGGGAGCTGTTTTTT
>TRBD2|TRBJ2-5|TRBV5-1|-
CASARTREETQYF
TGCGCCAGCGCCCGGACTAGGGAAGAGACCCAGTACTTC
>-|TRBJ2-2|TRBV6-6|-
CATKDSDTGELFF
TGTGCCACCAAAGACTCGGACACCGGGGAGCTGTTTTTT
>-|TRBJ2-7|TRBV23-1|-
CASSTLPFHYEQYF
TGCGCCAGCAGTACCCTCCCTTTCCACTACGAGCAGTACTTC
>-|TRBJ2-7|TRBV30|-
CAWSVHGGSYEQYF
TGTGCCTGGAGTGTACACGGGGGCTCCTACGAGCAGTACTTC
>TRBD1|TRBJ1-3|TRBV7-2|-
CASSLGQERGTIYF
TGTGCCAGCAGCTTGGGACAGGAACGAGGCACCATATATTTT
>-|TRBJ2-3|TRBV18|-
CASSPPTSLGTDTQYF
TGTGCCAGCTCACCCCCTACCAGCCTGGGCACAGATACGCAGTATTTT
>-|TRBJ2-3|TRBV7-2|-
CASSLGLSRDTQYF
TGTGCCAGCAGCTTGGGGCTTTCCAGGGATACGCAGTATTTT
>-|TRBJ2-7|TRBV28|-
CASSLSADTYEQYF
TGTGCCAGCAGTTTATCCGCGGACACCTACGAGCAGTACTTC
>TRBD2|TRBJ2-7|TRBV7-2|-
CASSASSGTSYEQYF
TGTGCCAGCAGCGCCTCTAGCGGGACCTCCTACGAGCAGTACTTC
>-|TRBJ2-7|TRBV18|-
CASSPVATSYSYEQYF
TGTGCCAGCTCACCAGTGGCGACTAGTTACTCCTACGAGCAGTACTTC
>TRBD2|TRBJ2-1|TRBV7-9|-
CASSSQTGGIYNEQFF
TGTGCCAGCAGCTCCCAAACGGGGGGGATATACAATGAGCAGTTCTTC
>-|TRBJ2-1|TRBV7-3|few
CASSGSPSSYNEQFF
TGTGCCAGCTCCGGTAGTCCCAGCTCCTACAATGAGCAGTTCTTC
>-|TRBJ1-6|TRBV28|-
CASSLVPSHNSPLHF
TGTGCCAGCAGTTTGGTCCCCTCACATAATTCACCCCTCCACTTT
>-|TRBJ1-1|TRBV6-6|-
CASSRQALNTEAFF
TGTGCCAGCAGTCGCCAGGCCCTGAACACTGAAGCTTTCTTT
>-|TRBJ2-3|TRBV5-1|few
CASSLGTTGTDTQYF
TGCGCCAGCAGCTTGGGTACGACAGGCACAGATACGCAGTATTTT
>-|TRBJ2-7|TRBV6-5|-
CASKRDSSPGEQYF
TGTGCCAGCAAACGTGACAGTTCTCCTGGCGAGCAGTACTTC
>-|TRBJ2-7|TRBV27|-
CASSLRLAYEQYF
TGTGCCAGCAGTTTAAGGTTAGCCTACGAGCAGTACTTC
>-|TRBJ1-2|TRBV10-2|-
CASRTSDRSPRGYGYTF
TGCGCCAGCAGGACTTCGGACAGATCTCCGAGGGGATATGGCTACACCTTC
>-|TRBJ2-7|TRBV6-1|-
CASNSLRGYEQYF
TGTGCCAGCAATTCACTCAGGGGCTACGAGCAGTACTTC
>TRBD1|TRBJ1-2|TRBV2|-
CASRDRGLSGYTF
TGTGCCAGCAGGGACAGGGGGCTGAGTGGCTACACCTTC
>TRBD1|TRBJ1-5|TRBV19|-
CASSTRGQGGSQPQHF
TGTGCCAGTAGTACCCGAGGACAGGGGGGTAGTCAGCCCCAGCATTTT
>TRBD1|TRBJ2-2|TRBV28|-
CASGGQGAGTGELFF
TGTGCCAGCGGCGGACAGGGGGCGGGCACCGGGGAGCTGTTTTTT
>TRBD2|TRBJ2-7|TRBV7-9|-
CASKASGRAKGRYEQYF
TGTGCCAGCAAGGCTAGCGGGAGGGCCAAAGGGCGTTACGAGCAGTACTTC
>-|TRBJ2-7|TRBV7-9|-
CASSLDSRGRYEQYF
TGTGCCAGCAGCTTAGACTCCAGGGGACGCTACGAGCAGTACTTC
>-|TRBJ1-5|TRBV6-5|-
CASRSWTDGQPQHF
TGTGCCAGCAGGTCCTGGACGGACGGTCAGCCCCAGCATTTT
>TRBD1|TRBJ1-4|TRBV5-6|-
CASSLWGTAREGKLFF
TGTGCCAGCAGCTTGTGGGGGACAGCTCGAGAAGGAAAACTGTTTTTT
>TRBD1|TRBJ2-3|TRBV12-5|-
CASGSRQGSTDTQYF
TGTGCTAGTGGTTCGAGACAGGGGAGCACAGATACGCAGTATTTT
>-|TRBJ1-2|TRBV6-5|-
CASLGPNRDYGYTF
TGTGCCAGCCTCGGACCGAACAGGGACTATGGCTACACCTTC
>TRBD2|TRBJ2-1|TRBV18|-
CASSPPGLAGGDEQFF
TGTGCCAGCTCACCACCGGGCCTAGCGGGGGGGGATGAGCAGTTCTTC
>-|TRBJ1-2|TRBV30|-
CAWSVPVRAPLGYTF
TGTGCCTGGAGTGTACCCGTACGAGCTCCGCTGGGCTACACCTTC
>TRBD1|TRBJ1-5|TRBV30|-
CAWSVARGSNQPQHF
TGTGCCTGGAGTGTAGCCAGGGGGAGCAATCAGCCCCAGCATTTT
>TRBD2|TRBJ2-3|TRBV28|-
CASTSGGGALDTQYF
TGTGCCAGCACCTCCGGCGGGGGGGCTTTAGATACGCAGTATTTT
>TRBD1|TRBJ2-3|TRBV28|-
CASSGTESTDTQYF
TGTGCCAGCAGTGGGACAGAGAGCACAGATACGCAGTATTTT
>-|TRBJ1-1|TRBV7-2|-
CASSLTVPEAFF
TGTGCCAGCAGCTTGACAGTCCCCGAAGCTTTCTTT
>TRBD2|TRBJ2-1|TRBV7-9|-
CASSLAGTSAHEQFF
TGTGCCAGCAGCTTAGCCGGGACTAGCGCCCATGAGCAGTTCTTC
>-|TRBJ1-2|TRBV5-6|-
CASSPYRDGYTF
TGTGCCAGCAGCCCGTATAGGGATGGCTACACCTTC
>-|TRBJ2-1|TRBV11-3|once
CASSLATGYNEQFF
TGTGCCAGCAGCTTAGCGACAGGTTACAATGAGCAGTTCTTC
>-|TRBJ2-7|TRBV7-2|-
CASSLNSFRTNEQYF
TGTGCCAGCAGCTTAAACTCCTTTAGGACCAACGAGCAGTACTTC
>-|TRBJ1-5|TRBV23-1|once
CASSQRGSNQPQHF
TGCGCCAGCAGTCAAAGGGGTAGCAATCAGCCCCAGCATTTT
>TRBD2|TRBJ2-6|TRBV7-6|-
CASSLVLAGGRSGANVLTF
TGTGCCAGCAGCTTAGTTTTAGCGGGGGGCCGCTCTGGGGCCAACGTCCTGACTTTC
>-|TRBJ1-4|TRBV6-1|-
CASSKMAEINEKLFF
TGTGCCAGCAGTAAAATGGCGGAAATTAATGAAAAACTGTTTTTT
>TRBD2|TRBJ2-5|TRBV2|-
CASSVGLAGVQTQYF
TGTGCCAGCAGTGTCGGGCTAGCGGGGGTTCAGACCCAGTACTTC
>-|TRBJ1-2|TRBV4-1|-
CASSHPGGVSYGYTF
TGCGCCAGCAGCCATCCCGGCGGGGTATCCTATGGCTACACCTTC
>TRBD2|TRBJ2-1|TRBV7-9|few
CASSSRGLASREQFF
TGTGCCAGCAGCTCGAGGGGACTAGCTTCACGGGAGCAGTTCTTC
>-|TRBJ2-3|TRBV4-1|few
CASSQGWIRGTRTDTQYF
TGCGCCAGCAGCCAAGGTTGGATTCGGGGGACCCGCACAGATACGCAGTATTTT
>TRBD1|TRBJ2-6|TRBV7-9|-
CASSTGGSGANVLTF
TGTGCCAGCAGCACAGGGGGCTCTGGGGCCAACGTCCTGACTTTC
>TRBD2|TRBJ2-1|TRBV18|-
CASSPPVASGEQFF
TGTGCCAGCTCACCACCGGTGGCTAGCGGAGAGCAGTTCTTC
>TRBD2|TRBJ2-7|TRBV5-1|-
CASSWTSDTYEQYF
TGCGCCAGCAGCTGGACTAGCGATACCTACGAGCAGTACTTC